These 23 T cell receptor beta chains share one sample of origin, sequenced in a study of lymphopenia after photon versus proton radiotherapy (dated by TCRdb to about 2019). The library was made by the immunoSEQ multiplex PCR assay. TCRdb holds this immuneACCESS table with in-frame rearrangements only. Some clones are missing; in checked studies, unresolved V genes explain under half, and the rest has no known cause. Here the sample has around 150,000 clones; 75% to 90% occur a single time. The ten largest clones take up around 5.1% of the sample. This material consisted of peripheral blood, taken from a patient treated with photon-based radiotherapy. The receptors were sampled from a man aged 45-60 years with gastric cancer.

The chain has TRBV6-6 and TRBJ1-2, with a tentative D call TRBD1 (6 bases). CDR1 is MNHNY, CDR2 SVGAGI, per germline (reference sequence). CDR3 length: 15 residues. Trimming took off 6 bases at V and 8 bases at J, with 22 bases between the two ends. In DNA, the CDR3 is TGTGCCAGCAGAAAAAGCGTGGCAGGGGTTGGCGGCTACACCTTC. Its protein product is CASRKSVAGVGGYTF.

This chain links TRBV11-2 with TRBJ2-1; 7 bases align to TRBD2. The CDR3 covers 13 residues. CDR1 is SGHAT and CDR2 is FQNNGV in the germline V gene. Trimming removed 1 base from V and 10 bases from J; junction bases left unmatched: 4. The CDR3 DNA is TGTGCCAGCAGCTTAGGACTAGCTTGGGAGCAGTTCTTC. Protein sequence: CASSLGLAWEQFF. The full variable domain, completed using reference TRBV11-2 and TRBJ2-1, is EAGVAQSPRYKIIEKRQSVAFWCNPISGHATLYWYQQILGQGPKLLIQFQNNGVVDDSQLPKDRFSAERLKGVDSTLKIQPAKLEDSAVYLCASSLGLAWEQFFGPGTRLTVL.

The chain uses TRBV4-1 and TRBJ1-1; D unclear. Between the trimmed V and J ends, which lost 2 bases and 5 bases, there was a span of 6 bases. Germline assignment: CDR1 MGHRA and CDR2 YSYEKL. The CDR3 is made up of 12 amino acids. The DNA for the CDR3 is TGCGCCAGCAGCCAACCCTGGACTGAAGCTTTCTTT. Amino acid sequence: CASSQPWTEAFF.

The V gene is TRBV28, the J gene TRBJ2-7, with TRBD2 identical over 8 bases. J was trimmed by 4 bases and V by 1 base; bases with no gene match: 6. The germline CDR1 and CDR2 sequences are MDHEN and SYDVKM. The CDR3 has 15 residues. CDR3 sequence reads: CASSLSSGGLYEQYF. The DNA for the CDR3 is TGTGCCAGCAGTTTATCTTCGGGGGGGTTATACGAGCAGTACTTC.

This clone appeared a few times. This chain joins TRBV5-4 and TRBJ2-5; D remains ambiguous. This CDR3 contains 13 residues. Germline values: CDR1 SGHNT, CDR2 YYREEE (reference sequence). V was clipped by 0 bases and J by 2 bases, with 5 bases between them. CDR3 sequence (DNA): TGTGCCAGCAGCTTGGTGGAACAAGAGACCCAGTACTTC. It specifies CASSLVEQETQYF.

This chain connects TRBV6-5 to TRBJ2-7, with D unclear. Germline assignment: CDR1 MNHEY and CDR2 SVGAGI. V shed 6 bases and J shed 0 bases, with 15 bases lying between them. The CDR3 spans 15 residues. The CDR3 sequence is CASRMGRSASYEQYF. For the CDR3, the DNA is TGTGCCAGCAGGATGGGTCGGTCCGCCTCCTACGAGCAGTACTTC.

The chain joins TRBV7-6 to TRBJ2-7, with D possibly TRBD2 on 6 matching bases. Germline V gene lookup returns CDR1 SGHVS and CDR2 FNYEAQ. Trimming cost V 5 bases and J 5 bases, with 19 bases left between them. The CDR3 consists of 15 residues. Written as DNA, the CDR3 is TGTGCCAGCAGCCTGAGGGTCAGTAGGAGGGACGAGCAGTACTTC. Protein: CASSLRVSRRDEQYF.

The V call is TRBV9, the J call TRBJ2-2; TRBD1 agrees at 7 bases. J was trimmed by 6 bases and V by 0 bases; bases with no gene match: 2. CDR1 SGDLS and CDR2 YYNGEE come from the germline V gene. This CDR3 contains 14 residues. The CDR3 loop is CASSVVGQAGELFF. The CDR3 nucleotides read TGTGCCAGCAGCGTAGTCGGACAGGCCGGGGAGCTGTTTTTT.

The chain has TRBV29-1 and TRBJ1-1; D perhaps matches TRBD1 (6 bases). The CDR3 loop spans 14 amino acids. The ends were cut back, 0 bases at V and 11 bases at J, with 19 bases in the middle. Germline CDR1 reads SQVTM; CDR2 reads ANQGSEA. This CDR3 is CSVEEEFRGGWAFF. In DNA, the CDR3 is TGCAGCGTTGAAGAGGAATTCCGGGGGGGCTGGGCTTTCTTT.

The rearrangement joins TRBV6-6 to TRBJ2-3, with no clear D. Germline lookup yields CDR1 MNHNY and CDR2 SVGAGI (reference sequence). The CDR3 runs 13 residues. The germline V and J ends were trimmed by 6 bases and 1 base, with 8 bases remaining between them. The CDR3 sequence: CASSWPGTDTQYF. CDR3 nucleotide sequence: TGTGCCAGCAGCTGGCCCGGCACAGATACGCAGTATTTT.

This rearrangement joins TRBV29-1 to TRBJ2-1, with TRBD1 identical over 8 bases. V shed 4 bases, J shed 5 bases, and the junction held 1 base outside the gene matches. The CDR3 extends over 12 amino acids. CDR1 SQVTM and CDR2 ANQGSEA come from the germline V gene. In DNA form, the CDR3 reads TGCAGCGTTGGACAGGGGAACAATGAGCAGTTCTTC. Protein product: CSVGQGNNEQFF.

The chain carries TRBV30 and TRBJ1-1; 7 nucleotides align to TRBD1. From germline, CDR1 is GTSNPN and CDR2 SVGIG (reference sequence). The length of the CDR3 is 16 residues. J gave up 4 bases and V 2 bases, and 13 bases lay outside the gene matches. The CDR3 sequence: CAWSTGALTGGTEAFF. The CDR3 DNA sequence: TGTGCCTGGAGTACAGGGGCCTTGACGGGGGGCACTGAAGCTTTCTTT.

The chain joins TRBV5-1 to TRBJ2-5; D could derive from TRBD1 or TRBD2 (5 bases each). The CDR3 covers 13 residues. Looked up from germline, CDR1 is SGHRS and CDR2 is YFSETQ. Trimming cost V 3 bases and J 2 bases, with 8 bases left between them. The CDR3 nucleotides read TGCGCCAGCAGCTCGGGACGGCAAGAGACCCAGTACTTC. It encodes CASSSGRQETQYF.

This clone came up a few times. V usage is TRBV4-1 and J usage is TRBJ2-2; 7 nucleotides line up with TRBD1. Per germline, CDR1 MGHRA and CDR2 YSYEKL. The CDR3 has 20 amino acids. J gave up 5 bases and V 1 base, and 19 bases lay outside the gene matches. The CDR3 coding sequence is TGCGCCAGCAGCCAAGGGGCCTTGAAAACGAGGGGGCGAGGGACCGGGGAGCTGTTTTTT. This codes for CASSQGALKTRGRGTGELFF.

The chain is built from TRBV5-1 and TRBJ2-4; the match to TRBD1 covers 9 bases. CDR3 length: 15 residues. J was trimmed by 9 bases and V by 0 bases; bases with no gene match: 7. The germline V gene has CDR1 SGHRS and CDR2 YFSETQ. The CDR3 DNA reads TGCGCCAGCAGCTTGGGTACAGGGGGCGGATCCATTCAGTACTTC. This sequence encodes CASSLGTGGGSIQYF.

The rearrangement joins TRBV4-1 to TRBJ1-2; D is uncertain. The CDR3 is made up of 16 amino acids. The V end lost 0 bases, the J end lost 3 bases, and 14 bases lay between the germline ends. In germline, CDR1 is MGHRA, CDR2 YSYEKL. CDR3 sequence (DNA): TGCGCCAGCAGCCAAGATGGAGCAAATTGGGACTATGGCTACACCTTC. It specifies CASSQDGANWDYGYTF.

The V call is TRBV18, the J call TRBJ1-1; D might be TRBD1 (6 bases). Germline assignment: CDR1 KGHSH and CDR2 LQKENI. V lost 3 bases to trimming and J lost 5 bases, with 16 bases between them. The CDR3 loop spans 15 amino acids. The CDR3 is CASSPRDKPKTEAFF. The CDR3, as DNA: TGTGCCAGCTCACCGCGGGACAAGCCGAAGACTGAAGCTTTCTTT.

This clone was counted a few times. The V gene is TRBV28, the J gene TRBJ1-5, with 11 nucleotides matching TRBD1. In germline, CDR1 is MDHEN, CDR2 SYDVKM. The CDR3 extends over 17 amino acids. Losses at the gene ends were 6 bases for V and 1 base for J; bases not matched to a gene: 8. CDR3 amino acids: CASRDRDRGYSNQPQHF. In nucleotides, the CDR3 is TGTGCCAGCAGGGACCGGGACAGGGGGTACAGCAATCAGCCCCAGCATTTT.

A remark on this clone: At the DNA level, this CDR3 is encoded by other sequences in the same sample as well. The chain links TRBV6-5 to TRBJ2-7; D possibly matches TRBD1 or TRBD2 (6 bases each). V lost 0 bases, J lost 1 base, and 7 bases lay in between. Germline values: CDR1 MNHEY, CDR2 SVGAGI. The CDR3 covers 14 residues. The CDR3 DNA reads as TGTGCCAGCAGTTACTCAGGGGGGTCCTACGAGCAGTACTTC. Translation: CASSYSGGSYEQYF.

The chain carries TRBV30 and TRBJ1-1; D is ambiguous. Germline V lookup: CDR1 GTSNPN, CDR2 SVGIG (reference sequence). This CDR3 is built from 12 residues. Trimming cost V 2 bases and J 0 bases, with 4 bases left between them. CDR3 sequence: CAWSQMNTEAFF. In DNA, the CDR3 is TGTGCCTGGAGTCAGATGAACACTGAAGCTTTCTTT.

The table lists this clone with many counts. In the same sample, other DNA sequences code for this CDR3. The rearrangement links TRBV19 to TRBJ1-1; D uncertain. The CDR3 spans 12 residues. Trimming took 3 bases from V and 4 from J, leaving 6 bases between them. Germline CDR1 LNHDA, CDR2 SQIVND (reference sequence). CDR3 in DNA: TGTGCCAGTAGTATGGGAGGCACTGAAGCTTTCTTT. Protein sequence: CASSMGGTEAFF.

J is TRBJ1-1 and V is TRBV7-2, with TRBD1 identical over 9 bases. The CDR3 totals 16 residues. V lost 0 bases and J lost 6; bases outside the gene matches: 8. The germline CDR1 and CDR2 sequences are SGHTA and FQGNSA. The CDR3 DNA sequence: TGTGCCAGCAGCTTAGCGAGATTACAGGGGGCTCCTGAAGCTTTCTTT. Its translation is CASSLARLQGAPEAFF.

CDR3 sequence (DNA): TGTGCCAGCAGCCCCCCACCTAGCGGGATTAACAATGAGCAGTTCTTC. Translation gives CASSPPPSGINNEQFF. The chain recombines TRBV5-4 with TRBJ2-1, with 9 bases matching TRBD2. The CDR3 sequence is 16 residues long. Trimming removed 4 bases from V and 5 bases from J; junction bases left unmatched: 10. CDR1 SGHNT and CDR2 YYREEE come from the germline V gene (reference sequence).